The source of this TCR beta chain is a study of blood T cell repertoires in COVID-19. Study information: The United States, Italy and Spain provided the acute and convalescent COVID-19 samples.

The CDR3 extends over 17 amino acids. Germline V gene lookup returns CDR1 MNHNS and CDR2 SASEGT. Trimming removed 1 base from V and 0 bases from J, with 14 bases in between. The assay was immunoSEQ multiplex PCR, and TCRdb's table has in-frame clones only and misses some. The sample records about 55,000 clones, over 75% being singletons. The receptor's source is a human donor with active COVID-19. The donor label of this sample is uncertain. The rearrangement uses TRBV6-1 and TRBJ2-3; D not resolved. Sequenced input: peripheral blood. The CDR3 reads CASSEGTRVGSTDTQYF. Here the CDR3 DNA reads TGTGCCAGCAGTGAAGGTACACGGGTGGGTAGCACAGATACGCAGTATTTT.